This entry concerns a single T cell receptor (beta chain). Antigen specificity is unknown. This specimen belongs to a study of T-cell memory formation after mild COVID-19. Broader study findings: CD4+ contracting clones lay mainly in CM and EM, CD8+ ones in EMRA. Clones from the second wave (peaking day 37) had unconfirmed SARS-CoV-2 specificity. The study found balanced CD4/CD8 in clones contracting day 15 to 85 and a CD4+ lean in later expanders.

TCRdb re-called the 5' RACE reads with MiXCR, one entry per CDR3 protein. The sample includes hundreds of thousands of distinct CDR3 sequences, about a fifth seen only once; the top ten take about 8.2%. This CDR3 spans 17 amino acids. The V end lost 4 bases, the J end lost 0 bases, and 16 bases lay between the germline ends. Looked up from germline, CDR1 is MGHRA and CDR2 is YSYEKL. The chain is built from TRBV4-1 and TRBJ1-3; maybe TRBD1 (5 bases). What was sequenced was PBMCs or a T cell subset sorted from them (not recorded which). The sequence came from an adult woman who had mild COVID-19 (a few samples of this study predate the infection). Cell type and time point are not known. The CDR3: CASSRIASTASGNTIYF. DNA for the CDR3: TGCGCCAGCAGCCGCATAGCGTCGACAGCCTCTGGAAACACCATATATTTT.